The clone carrying this T cell receptor beta chain occurred a few times. This entry is derived from a study of regulatory T cells in long-lasting Graves disease. CDR3-region Arm-PCR and iRepertoire HTBI primers produced the TCR beta libraries. Per the study methods: Samples collectively showed approximately 62 TRBV and 14 TRBJ segments. TCRdb re-called the multiplex PCR reads with MiXCR, one entry per CDR3 protein. The V and J calls follow TCRdb's processing rather than the paper's. This sample has 350,000 to 450,000 distinct CDR3 sequences, with about 15% found just once. Stated time point: newly diagnosed GD, antithyroid drugs for less than 3 months. PBMC-extracted RNA yielded the TCR library. In this cohort, patients came from an endocrinology department located in Xi'an, China. Deletions cut 5 bases from V and 0 bases from J, with 11 bases between. CDR3 length: 15 amino acids. Germline V gives CDR1 LNHNV, CDR2 YYDKDF (reference sequence).

Another study also made use of these data, one on T cells in Graves' hyperthyroidism and ophthalmopathy. That report notes: Primed by the HTBI set, a first-round RT-PCR was run on the TCR CDR3.

The chain employs TRBV15 and TRBJ2-1; D ambiguous. The sequencing here drew on peripheral blood mononuclear cells (PBMCs), taken at new diagnosis, from a patient treated with antithyroid drugs. This receptor was taken from a woman between 25 and 40 years old with Graves disease. The CDR3, as DNA: TGTGCCACCAGCGTGACCAGTAGCTCCTACAATGAGCAGTTCTTC. Amino acid sequence: CATSVTSSSYNEQFF.